This is a list of T cell receptor beta chains from one sample in a study of regulatory T cells in long-lasting Graves disease. TCRdb recomputed calls from the multiplex PCR reads with MiXCR, one row per CDR3 protein. In the table there are under 500,000 distinct CDR3 sequences, about 17% of which are singletons. The data were also submitted as part of a second study, on T cells in Graves' hyperthyroidism and ophthalmopathy.

The material sequenced was peripheral blood mononuclear cells (PBMCs), taken at new diagnosis, from a patient treated with antithyroid drugs. The receptors derive from a woman aged 25 to 39 with Graves disease. Both conserved end residues are part of each CDR3. A D gene is named only where the DNA matches it firmly. Clone size is stated in some rows and not others, as once, few, many or a class when expanded.

CDR3 length,clone size,J gene,V gene,D gene,CDR3 DNA,CDR3 protein
14,many,TRBJ2-1,TRBV5-1,TRBD2,TGCGCCAGCAGCCTCCGGGGGGGTTCCAATGAGCAGTTCTTC,CASSLRGGSNEQFF
16,many,TRBJ1-5,TRBV7-2,NA,TGTGCCAGCAGCTACTCCGGGACCAGGCCTGGTCAGCCCCAGCATTTT,CASSYSGTRPGQPQHF
14,many,TRBJ2-1,TRBV27,NA,TGCGCCAGCAGCTCGGGAGCGGCGTACAATGAGCAGTTCTTC,CASSSGAAYNEQFF
17,NA,TRBJ2-3,TRBV25-1,TRBD2,TGTGCCAGCAGTGCCCGGACGCTAGCGGATAGCACAGATACGCAGTATTTT,CASSARTLADSTDTQYF
12,many,TRBJ2-7,TRBV7-2,NA,TGTGCCAGCAGCTTTTTGACCTACGAGCAGTACTTC,CASSFLTYEQYF
19,many,TRBJ2-3,TRBV7-8,TRBD2,TGTGCCAGCAGCTTAGCCCTAGCGGGAGGGATAGCTAGCACAGATACGCAGTATTTT,CASSLALAGGIASTDTQYF
13,many,TRBJ2-3,TRBV7-9,TRBD1,TGTGCCAGCAGCTTATGGGACAGGGTCACGCAGTATTTT,CASSLWDRVTQYF
16,NA,TRBJ2-3,TRBV2,TRBD1,TGTGCCAGCAGGGGACAGGGGGCGCCAAGCACAGATACGCAGTATTTT,CASRGQGAPSTDTQYF
16,many,TRBJ2-1,TRBV11-2,NA,TGTGCCAGCAAATCTTTTCAGCGGACAGCTTACAATGAGCAGTTCTTC,CASKSFQRTAYNEQFF
15,many,TRBJ2-5,TRBV18,NA,TGTGCCAGCTCACCACCCGGCCGGAATCAAGAGACCCAGTACTTC,CASSPPGRNQETQYF
14,many,TRBJ1-1,TRBV6-2/TRBV6-3,NA,TGTGCCAGCAGTTACTCGACGCTGGGCACTGAAGCTTTCTTT,CASSYSTLGTEAFF
14,many,TRBJ2-2,TRBV20-1,TRBD2,TGCAGTGCCACGCTAGCGGGAGGCACCGGGGAGCTGTTTTTT,CSATLAGGTGELFF
14,few,TRBJ2-7,TRBV5-1,NA,TGCGCCAGCAGCCGACAGCCGGACTCCTACGAGCAGTACTTC,CASSRQPDSYEQYF
14,few,TRBJ2-3,TRBV20-1,NA,TGCAGTGTTACAAAGGAAGGAGGGACAGATACGCAGTATTTT,CSVTKEGGTDTQYF
16,many,TRBJ2-1,TRBV6-6,NA,TGTGCCAGCAGTTACTCGGCGCGTCTTTGGTACAATGAGCAGTTCTTC,CASSYSARLWYNEQFF
13,many,TRBJ2-5,TRBV2,TRBD2,TGTGCCAGCAGTGAAGCGGGGGGGGAGACCCAGTACTTC,CASSEAGGETQYF
19,NA,TRBJ2-7,TRBV28,TRBD1,TGTGCCAGCAGACTACAGCGGCAGGGGGCCCCTTGGATTAGGTACGAGCAGTACTTC,CASRLQRQGAPWIRYEQYF
17,many,TRBJ2-6,TRBV30,NA,TGTGCCTGGAGAGCGACAGAACCTGGTTCCTGGGCCAACGTCCTGACTTTC,CAWRATEPGSWANVLTF
14,NA,TRBJ2-1,TRBV27,TRBD1,TGTGCCAGCAGTTCAGTTAGCCCCAGGGGGGAGCAGTTCTTC,CASSSVSPRGEQFF
15,many,TRBJ2-1,TRBV5-1,TRBD1,TGCGCCAGCAGCTTGGAACAGGGGACCTACAATGAGCAGTTCTTC,CASSLEQGTYNEQFF
14,many,TRBJ1-5,TRBV7-9,NA,TGTGCCAGCAGGGCGGGCGGGGGCAATCAGCCCCAGCATTTT,CASRAGGGNQPQHF
14,NA,TRBJ2-4,TRBV6-9,TRBD1,TGTGCCAGCAGTTACGGGACAGGTCCGAACATTCAGTACTTC,CASSYGTGPNIQYF
13,many,TRBJ1-2,TRBV27,NA,TGTGCCAGCAGTAATATACAGCATTCAGGCTACACCTTC,CASSNIQHSGYTF
14,NA,TRBJ2-7,TRBV28,NA,TGTGCCAGCAGTTTTTTGGGGGGAATAGAGGAGCAGTACTTC,CASSFLGGIEEQYF
18,NA,TRBJ2-1,TRBV12-3/TRBV12-4,NA,TGTGCCAGCAGTTCCACGGACAGAGCTGGCGGGAGAGACAATGAGCAGTTCTTC,CASSSTDRAGGRDNEQFF
12,many,TRBJ2-7,TRBV30,NA,TGTGCCGTGAGAGGCAGGGCACTAGAGCAGTACTTC,CAVRGRALEQYF
18,few,TRBJ1-6,TRBV9,NA,TGTGCCAGCAGCGTAAGCAGGGACGCCAGCTCCTATAATTCACCCCTCCACTTT,CASSVSRDASSYNSPLHF
13,many,TRBJ2-7,TRBV7-2,TRBD2,TGTGCCACCGGGACTAGCTTCCCCTACGAGCAGTACTTC,CATGTSFPYEQYF
14,many,TRBJ2-2,TRBV5-6,NA,TGTGCCAGCAGCTTCTCCCAGGCCGACGGGGAGCTGTTTTTT,CASSFSQADGELFF
11,many,TRBJ2-3,TRBV20-1,NA,TGCAGTGCTACAGATCGAGATACGCAGTATTTT,CSATDRDTQYF
17,few,TRBJ1-3,TRBV18,NA,TGTGCCAGCTCACCGTTATGGACCTCCAACTCTGGAAACACCATATATTTT,CASSPLWTSNSGNTIYF
13,many,TRBJ2-1,TRBV5-1,NA,TGCGCCAGCAGCCCGGGACACTACAATGAGCAGTTCTTC,CASSPGHYNEQFF
14,few,TRBJ1-5,TRBV7-9,NA,TGTGCCAGCAGCCCGGGGGGGCGGAGTCAGCCCCAGCATTTT,CASSPGGRSQPQHF
14,many,TRBJ2-1,TRBV12-3/TRBV12-4,TRBD1,TGTGCCAGCAGTCCGGGACAGTTATACAATGAGCAGTTCTTC,CASSPGQLYNEQFF
12,NA,TRBJ1-4,TRBV28,NA,TGTGCCAGCAGTTTATCAGATGAAAAACTGTTTTTT,CASSLSDEKLFF
16,few,TRBJ2-1,TRBV7-9,NA,TGTGCCAGCAGCTTGGGCGGGAAGTTCTCCTACAATGAGCAGTTCTTC,CASSLGGKFSYNEQFF
16,few,TRBJ2-3,TRBV4-1,TRBD2,TGCGCCAGCAGCCAAATGCGGACTAGCGGCACAGATACGCAGTATTTT,CASSQMRTSGTDTQYF
15,NA,TRBJ2-7,TRBV28,TRBD2,TGTGCCAGCAGTCGCTCTAGCGGGATCCTCTACGAGCAGTACTTC,CASSRSSGILYEQYF
12,many,TRBJ2-1,TRBV3-1,NA,TGTGCCAGCAGCCGGCTCTTCAATGAGCAGTTCTTC,CASSRLFNEQFF
14,many,TRBJ2-1,TRBV11-2,NA,TGTGCCAGCAGCCTCACAGGGCTCCACAATGAGCAGTTCTTC,CASSLTGLHNEQFF
18,many,TRBJ2-7,TRBV3-1,TRBD2,TGTGCCAGCAGCCAACCATTTGGACGGGAGGCATACTCTTACGAGCAGTACTTC,CASSQPFGREAYSYEQYF
16,NA,TRBJ2-1,TRBV28,TRBD2,TGTGCCAGCAGTCTTCCGGGACTAGCGGGCAACAATGAGCAGTTCTTC,CASSLPGLAGNNEQFF
14,few,TRBJ2-1,TRBV5-6,TRBD2,TGTGCCAGCAGCTTTGGAGCGGGATATAATGAGCAGTTCTTC,CASSFGAGYNEQFF
13,few,TRBJ1-5,TRBV15,NA,TGTGCCACCAGCTCTACGAGGGGTCAGCCCCAGCATTTT,CATSSTRGQPQHF
13,NA,TRBJ2-1,TRBV19,TRBD2,TGTGCCAGTAATCCGACTAGCGGGATAGAGCAGTTCTTC,CASNPTSGIEQFF
18,NA,TRBJ2-2,TRBV4-1,TRBD1,TGCGCCAGCGGTAGCCGGACAGGGGCAAATCTGAACACCGGGGAGCTGTTTTTT,CASGSRTGANLNTGELFF
11,NA,TRBJ2-7,TRBV6-2/TRBV6-3,NA,TGTGCCAGCAGACGGGCCTCCGAGCAGTACTTC,CASRRASEQYF